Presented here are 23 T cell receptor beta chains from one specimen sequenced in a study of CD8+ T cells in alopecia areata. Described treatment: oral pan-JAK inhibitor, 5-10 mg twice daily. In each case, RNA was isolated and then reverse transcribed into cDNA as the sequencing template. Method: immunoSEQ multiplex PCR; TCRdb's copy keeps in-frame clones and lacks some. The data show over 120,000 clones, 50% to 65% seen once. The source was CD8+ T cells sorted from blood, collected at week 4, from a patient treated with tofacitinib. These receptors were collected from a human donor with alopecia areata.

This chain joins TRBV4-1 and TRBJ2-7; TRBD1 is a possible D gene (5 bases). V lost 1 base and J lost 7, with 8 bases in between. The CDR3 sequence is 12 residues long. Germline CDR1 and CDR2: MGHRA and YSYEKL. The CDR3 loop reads CASSQGRGEQYF. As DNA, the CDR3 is TGCGCCAGCAGCCAAGGAAGGGGTGAGCAGTACTTC.

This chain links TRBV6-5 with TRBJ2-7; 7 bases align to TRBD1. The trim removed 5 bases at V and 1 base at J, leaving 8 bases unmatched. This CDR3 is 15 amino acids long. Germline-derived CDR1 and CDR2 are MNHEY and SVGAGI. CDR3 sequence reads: CASSRQGRRSYEQYF. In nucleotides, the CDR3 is TGTGCCAGCAGTAGACAGGGCAGGCGGTCCTACGAGCAGTACTTC.

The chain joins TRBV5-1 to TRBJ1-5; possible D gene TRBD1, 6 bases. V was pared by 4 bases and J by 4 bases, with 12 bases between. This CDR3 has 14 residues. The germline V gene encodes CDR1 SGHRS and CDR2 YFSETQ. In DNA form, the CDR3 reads TGCGCCAGCAGCGCCAGGGGAGGTAATCAGCCCCAGCATTTT. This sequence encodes CASSARGGNQPQHF.

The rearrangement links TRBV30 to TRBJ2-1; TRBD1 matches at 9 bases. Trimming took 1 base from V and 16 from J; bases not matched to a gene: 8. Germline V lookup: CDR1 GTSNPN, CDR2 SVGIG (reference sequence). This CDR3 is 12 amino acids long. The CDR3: CAWSGGQGHEFF. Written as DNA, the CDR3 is TGTGCCTGGAGTGGGGGACAGGGCCACGAATTCTTC.

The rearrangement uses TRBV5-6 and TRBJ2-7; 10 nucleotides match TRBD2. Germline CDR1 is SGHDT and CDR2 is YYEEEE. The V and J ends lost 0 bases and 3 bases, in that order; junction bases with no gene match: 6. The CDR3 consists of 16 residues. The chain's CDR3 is CASSLELAGNIYEQYF. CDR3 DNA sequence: TGTGCCAGCAGCTTGGAACTAGCGGGGAACATCTACGAGCAGTACTTC.

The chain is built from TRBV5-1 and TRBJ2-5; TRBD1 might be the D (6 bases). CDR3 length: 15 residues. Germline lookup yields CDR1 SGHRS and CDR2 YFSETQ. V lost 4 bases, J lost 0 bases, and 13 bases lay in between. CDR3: CASSDGQPYQETQYF. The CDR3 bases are TGCGCCAGCAGCGACGGACAGCCGTACCAAGAGACCCAGTACTTC. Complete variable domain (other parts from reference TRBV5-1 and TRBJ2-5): KAGVTQTPRYLIKTRGQQVTLSCSPISGHRSVSWYQQTPGQGLQFLFEYFSETQRNKGNFPGRFSGRQFSNSRSEMNVSTLELGDSALYLCASSDGQPYQETQYFGPGTRLLVL.

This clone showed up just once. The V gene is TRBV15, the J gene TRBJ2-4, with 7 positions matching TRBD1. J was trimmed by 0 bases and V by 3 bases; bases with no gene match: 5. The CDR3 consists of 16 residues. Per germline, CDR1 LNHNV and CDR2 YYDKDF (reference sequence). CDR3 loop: CATSSTGALAKNIQYF. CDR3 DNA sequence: TGTGCCACCAGCAGCACAGGGGCCTTAGCCAAAAACATTCAGTACTTC.

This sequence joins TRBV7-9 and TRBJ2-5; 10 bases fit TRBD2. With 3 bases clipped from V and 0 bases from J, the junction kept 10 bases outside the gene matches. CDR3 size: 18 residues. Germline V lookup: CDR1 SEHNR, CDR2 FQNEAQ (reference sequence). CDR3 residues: CASSFWLAGAPYQETQYF. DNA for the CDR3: TGTGCCAGCAGCTTTTGGCTAGCGGGGGCCCCGTACCAAGAGACCCAGTACTTC.

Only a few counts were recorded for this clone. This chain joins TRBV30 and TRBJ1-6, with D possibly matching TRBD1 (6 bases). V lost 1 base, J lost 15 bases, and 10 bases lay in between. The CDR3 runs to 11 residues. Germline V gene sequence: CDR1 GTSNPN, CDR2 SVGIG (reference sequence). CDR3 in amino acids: CAWSAGAYLHF. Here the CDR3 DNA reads TGTGCCTGGAGTGCGGGGGCTTACCTCCACTTT.

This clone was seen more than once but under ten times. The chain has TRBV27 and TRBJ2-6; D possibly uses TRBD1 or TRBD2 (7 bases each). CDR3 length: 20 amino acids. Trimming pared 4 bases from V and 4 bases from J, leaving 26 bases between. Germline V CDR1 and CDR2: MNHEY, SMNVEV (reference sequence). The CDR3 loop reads CASSSDREGGSPDGANVLTF. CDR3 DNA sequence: TGTGCCAGCAGTTCCGACAGGGAGGGGGGCTCTCCGGACGGGGCCAACGTCCTGACTTTC.

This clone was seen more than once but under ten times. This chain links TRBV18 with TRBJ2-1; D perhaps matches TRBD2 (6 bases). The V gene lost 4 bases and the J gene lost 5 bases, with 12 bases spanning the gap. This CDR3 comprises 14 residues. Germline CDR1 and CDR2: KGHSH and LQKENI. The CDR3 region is CASSLWDSDNEQFF. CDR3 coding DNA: TGTGCCAGCTCACTTTGGGACTCAGACAATGAGCAGTTCTTC.

The CDR3 DNA sequence: TGTGCCAGCAGCTTGGCCCCCTCGGGACTAACTGCCGGGGAGCTGTTTTTT. Translation: CASSLAPSGLTAGELFF. The V call is TRBV5-4, the J call TRBJ2-2, with TRBD2 identical over 7 bases. V lost 0 bases, J lost 6 bases, and 11 bases stayed unmatched. From germline, CDR1 is SGHNT and CDR2 YYREEE (reference sequence). The CDR3 sequence is 17 residues long.

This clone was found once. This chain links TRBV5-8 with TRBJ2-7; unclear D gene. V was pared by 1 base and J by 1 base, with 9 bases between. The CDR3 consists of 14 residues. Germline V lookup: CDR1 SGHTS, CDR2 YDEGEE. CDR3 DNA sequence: TGTGCCAGCAGCTTGTATCCCCCTTCCTACGAGCAGTACTTC. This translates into CASSLYPPSYEQYF.

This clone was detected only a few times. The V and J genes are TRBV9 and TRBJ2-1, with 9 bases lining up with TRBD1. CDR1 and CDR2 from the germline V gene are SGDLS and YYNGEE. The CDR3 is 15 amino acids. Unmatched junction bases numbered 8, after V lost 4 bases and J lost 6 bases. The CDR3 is CASSSRTGVGNEQFF. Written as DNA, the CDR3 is TGTGCCAGCAGCTCCCGGACAGGGGTAGGCAATGAGCAGTTCTTC.

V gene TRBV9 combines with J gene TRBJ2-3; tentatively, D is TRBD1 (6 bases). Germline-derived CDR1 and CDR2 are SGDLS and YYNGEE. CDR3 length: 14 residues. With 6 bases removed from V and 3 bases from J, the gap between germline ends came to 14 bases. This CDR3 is CASMRGTHTDTQYF. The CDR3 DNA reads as TGTGCCAGCATGAGGGGGACACATACAGATACGCAGTATTTT.

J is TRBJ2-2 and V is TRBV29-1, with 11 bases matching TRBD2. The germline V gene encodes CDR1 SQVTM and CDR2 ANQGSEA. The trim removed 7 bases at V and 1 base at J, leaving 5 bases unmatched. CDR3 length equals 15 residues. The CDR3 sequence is CSALGTSGNTGELFF. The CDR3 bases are TGCAGCGCCCTAGGGACTAGCGGGAACACCGGGGAGCTGTTTTTT.

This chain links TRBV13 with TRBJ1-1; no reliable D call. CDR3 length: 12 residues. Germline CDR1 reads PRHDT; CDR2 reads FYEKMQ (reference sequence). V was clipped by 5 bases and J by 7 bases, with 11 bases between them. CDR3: CASSPSRGEAFF. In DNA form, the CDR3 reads TGTGCCAGCAGCCCCAGCCGGGGTGAAGCTTTCTTT.

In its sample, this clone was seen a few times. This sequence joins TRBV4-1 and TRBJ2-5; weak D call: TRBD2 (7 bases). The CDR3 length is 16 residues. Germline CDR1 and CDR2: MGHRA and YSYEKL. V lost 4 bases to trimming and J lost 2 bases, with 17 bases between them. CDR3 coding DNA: TGCGCCAGCAGCCCGCGGGGCGGGGGCCAACAAGAGACCCAGTACTTC. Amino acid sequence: CASSPRGGGQQETQYF.

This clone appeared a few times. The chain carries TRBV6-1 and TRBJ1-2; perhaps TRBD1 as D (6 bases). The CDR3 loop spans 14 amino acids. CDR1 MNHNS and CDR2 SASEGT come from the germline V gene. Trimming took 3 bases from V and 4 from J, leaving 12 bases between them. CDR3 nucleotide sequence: TGTGCCAGCAGTGAGAACAGGGTCGGCTATGGCTACACCTTC. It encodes CASSENRVGYGYTF.

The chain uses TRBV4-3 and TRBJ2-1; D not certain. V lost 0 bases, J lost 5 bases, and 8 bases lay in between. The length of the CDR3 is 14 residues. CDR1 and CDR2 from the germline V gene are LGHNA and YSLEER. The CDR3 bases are TGCGCCAGCAGCCAAGATAGTCCGCACAATGAGCAGTTCTTC. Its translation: CASSQDSPHNEQFF.

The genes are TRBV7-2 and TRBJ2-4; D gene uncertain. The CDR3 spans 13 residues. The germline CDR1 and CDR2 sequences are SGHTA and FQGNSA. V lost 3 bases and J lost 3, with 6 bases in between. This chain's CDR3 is CASSLRYKNIQYF. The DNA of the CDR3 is TGTGCCAGCAGCTTGCGGTACAAAAACATTCAGTACTTC.

The CDR3 DNA reads TGTGCCTGGAGCCAGGACGGGATTTTATCCTACGAGCAGTACTTC. Amino acids: CAWSQDGILSYEQYF. This rearrangement joins TRBV30 to TRBJ2-7; TRBD2 might be the D (5 bases). The V gene lost 3 bases and the J gene lost 1 base, with 16 bases spanning the gap. The germline V gene encodes CDR1 GTSNPN and CDR2 SVGIG (reference sequence). This CDR3 contains 15 residues.

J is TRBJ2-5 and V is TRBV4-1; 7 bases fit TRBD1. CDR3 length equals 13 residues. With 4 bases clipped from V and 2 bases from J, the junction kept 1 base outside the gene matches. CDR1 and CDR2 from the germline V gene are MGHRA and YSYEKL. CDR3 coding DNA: TGCGCCAGCAGCCTGGGACAGCAAGAGACCCAGTACTTC. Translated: CASSLGQQETQYF.